This TCR beta chain was sequenced in a study of cytomegalovirus exposure and HLA in healthy donors. Worth noting for this clone: Its antigen is as yet unknown.

Study-level points and caveats: Three chains tied to CMV proved CMV antigen-specific in vitro.

V was shortened by 5 bases and J by 4 bases, with 11 bases between the two germline ends. Germline assignment: CDR1 SGHVS and CDR2 FQNEAQ. The CDR3 runs 14 residues. PCR involved 60 Vbeta and 13 Jbeta primers. The data were produced by immunoSEQ multiplex PCR, yet TCRdb's version contains in-frame clones alone and is incomplete. The sample lists about 130,000 clones, around four fifths occurring once. This TCR came from a female donor in good health and CMV-seronegative. The sample comprised PBMCs. This rearrangement joins TRBV7-8 to TRBJ2-2; tentative D call: TRBD2 (6 bases). The chain's CDR3 is CASSTRRGTGELFF. As DNA, the CDR3 is TGTGCCAGCAGCACTCGGCGGGGCACCGGGGAGCTGTTTTTT.